The 27 T cell receptor beta chains in this list originate from one sample, sequenced in a study of CD8 T cells in ankylosing spondylitis. TCRdb passed the 5' RACE reads through MiXCR, listing each CDR3 protein once. The sample holds 200,000 to 300,000 distinct CDR3 sequences; around 7.8% are singletons and the top ten take about 6.8%. Sequencing was performed on blood, either unsorted or a sorted T cell fraction (not recorded which). These receptors were obtained from a male donor with ankylosing spondylitis or in good health (not recorded which).

The table lists this clonotype with many counts. The gene calls are TRBV20-1 and TRBJ2-7, with 11 bases lining up with TRBD1. V gave up 7 bases and J gave up 5 bases; unmatched junction bases: 7. The CDR3 length is 13 residues. Looked up from germline, CDR1 is DFQATT and CDR2 is SNEGSKA (reference sequence). CDR3 sequence (DNA): TGCAGTGTCATAGGACAGGGGGCCGACGAGCAGTACTTC. Residues: CSVIGQGADEQYF.

The chain is built from TRBV20-1 and TRBJ1-2, with unresolved D. This CDR3 region has 14 residues. In germline, CDR1 is DFQATT, CDR2 SNEGSKA (reference sequence). V lost 6 bases to trimming and J lost 4 bases, with 18 bases between them. The CDR3 loop reads CSASSGGLVYGYTF. The CDR3 nucleotides read TGCAGTGCATCTTCGGGTGGTCTCGTCTATGGCTACACCTTC.

This clonotype has ten or more counts. The chain employs TRBV6-2 or TRBV6-3 and TRBJ2-5; D is ambiguous. The CDR3 is 14 residues long. Germline V gene data show CDR1 as MNHEY and CDR2 as SVGEGT. Trimming stripped 9 bases from V and 2 bases from J, with 16 bases between. This CDR3 reads CASSTGLRQETQYF. CDR3 DNA sequence: TGTGCCAGTTCCACCGGGCTGCGGCAAGAGACCCAGTACTTC.

V and J are TRBV19 and TRBJ1-5, with unresolved D. The V end lost 3 bases, the J end lost 1 base, and 7 bases lay between the germline ends. The germline gives CDR1 LNHDA, CDR2 SQIVND (reference sequence). The CDR3 sequence is 14 residues long. This CDR3 reads CASSIGESNQPQHF. As DNA, the CDR3 is TGTGCCAGTAGTATCGGGGAGAGCAATCAGCCCCAGCATTTT.

The chain carries TRBV7-2 and TRBJ2-5, with a possible D match to TRBD2 (5 bases). CDR1 and CDR2 (germline): SGHTA, FQGNSA. There are 14 residues in the CDR3. The ends were cut back, 3 bases at V and 1 base at J, with 9 bases in the middle. CDR3 in amino acids: CASSFRGTQETQYF. The DNA of the CDR3 is TGTGCCAGCAGCTTCCGGGGAACCCAAGAGACCCAGTACTTC.

This clonotype was picked up many times. The rearrangement uses TRBV20-1 and TRBJ1-1; D perhaps matches TRBD1 (6 bases). Trimming took off 3 bases at V and 1 base at J, with 15 bases between the two ends. Germline assignment: CDR1 DFQATT and CDR2 SNEGSKA (reference sequence). The CDR3 spans 15 residues. CDR3 loop: CSASDPGTTNTEAFF. The CDR3 nucleotides read TGCAGTGCTAGTGACCCCGGGACAACGAACACTGAAGCTTTCTTT.

In this sample, this clonotype turned up many times. The chain carries TRBV20-1 and TRBJ1-2, with TRBD1 matching over 7 bases. The germline CDR1 and CDR2 sequences are DFQATT and SNEGSKA (reference sequence). The CDR3 loop spans 17 amino acids. V dropped 1 base and J dropped 0; count of bases not matched to a gene: 11. The CDR3 sequence is CSARVAGTAFSNYGYTF. In nucleotides, the CDR3 is TGCAGTGCTAGAGTTGCGGGGACAGCTTTCTCTAACTATGGCTACACCTTC.

Many counts were recorded for this clonotype. The chain couples TRBV12-3 or TRBV12-4 to TRBJ2-5; D tentatively fits TRBD1 or TRBD2 (6 bases each). Trimming took off 7 bases at V and 1 base at J, with 10 bases between the two ends. The CDR3 contains 13 residues. The CDR3 here is CASKEGVQETQYF. DNA for the CDR3: TGTGCCAGCAAGGAGGGGGTCCAAGAGACCCAGTACTTC.

CDR3 sequence reads: CASSLNYGGKGTDTQYF. CDR3 sequence (DNA): TGTGCCAGCAGCTTGAACTACGGAGGGAAGGGCACAGATACGCAGTATTTT. The V and J genes are TRBV5-4 and TRBJ2-3, with D maybe TRBD2 (6 bases). The CDR3 totals 17 residues. V lost 1 base, J lost 1 base, and 16 bases lay in between. CDR1 is SGHNT and CDR2 is YYREEE in the germline V gene (reference sequence). The variable domain in full, completed from reference TRBV5-4 and TRBJ2-3, reads ETGVTQSPTHLIKTRGQQVTLRCSSQSGHNTVSWYQQALGQGPQFIFQYYREEENGRGNFPPRFSGLQFPNYSSELNVNALELDDSALYLCASSLNYGGKGTDTQYFGPGTRLTVL.

At least ten counts were recorded for this clonotype. The V and J genes are TRBV9 and TRBJ1-5; D ambiguous. The V gene's germline CDR1 is SGDLS and CDR2 YYNGEE. The CDR3 contains 14 residues. V lost 4 bases to trimming and J lost 4 bases, with 12 bases between them. CDR3 amino acids: CASSPDLGNQPQHF. As DNA, the CDR3 is TGTGCCAGCAGCCCCGATCTTGGTAATCAGCCCCAGCATTTT. Drawing the rest from reference TRBV9 and TRBJ1-5, the complete variable domain is DSGVTQTPKHLITATGQRVTLRCSPRSGDLSVYWYQQSLDQGLQFLIQYYNGEERAKGNILERFSAQQFPDLHSELNLSSLELGDSALYFCASSPDLGNQPQHFGDGTRLSIL.

The chain links TRBV4-3 to TRBJ1-4; D ambiguous. The ends were cut back, 4 bases at V and 4 bases at J, with 16 bases in the middle. CDR1 is LGHNA and CDR2 is YSLEER in the germline V gene. This CDR3 spans 16 amino acids. The CDR3 protein is CASSPGLEGGNEKLFF. In nucleotides, the CDR3 is TGCGCCAGCAGCCCAGGACTGGAGGGCGGTAATGAAAAACTGTTTTTT.

This clonotype occurred a few times. V gene TRBV12-3 or TRBV12-4 combines with J gene TRBJ2-1, with D perhaps TRBD1 (5 bases). This CDR3 region has 16 residues. Trimming took 1 base from V and 2 from J, leaving 12 bases between them. The CDR3 region has the DNA TGTGCCAGCAGTTTAGAAGGGGTCGTAACCTACAATGAGCAGTTCTTC. Residues: CASSLEGVVTYNEQFF.

This clonotype was seen at least ten times. This chain joins TRBV5-1 and TRBJ2-2; TRBD2 matches at 10 bases. The CDR3 loop spans 16 amino acids. The ends lost 2 bases at V and 6 bases at J; junction bases unmatched: 7. Germline assignment: CDR1 SGHRS and CDR2 YFSETQ. Here the CDR3 reads CASSFRTSGASGELFF. Here the CDR3 DNA reads TGCGCCAGCAGCTTCCGTACTAGCGGGGCCTCCGGGGAGCTGTTTTTT.

This clonotype came up many times. This rearrangement joins TRBV12-3 or TRBV12-4 to TRBJ1-5; D call uncertain. The CDR3 runs 12 residues. Trimming took off 3 bases at V and 5 bases at J, with 5 bases between the two ends. The CDR3 sequence is CASSLAYQPQHF. CDR3 bases: TGTGCCAGCAGTTTGGCCTATCAGCCCCAGCATTTT.

This clonotype was observed at least ten times. The rearrangement links TRBV7-2 to TRBJ1-1; D remains unclear. Germline V lookup: CDR1 SGHTA, CDR2 FQGNSA. The CDR3 covers 14 residues. Trimming took off 6 bases at V and 1 base at J, with 12 bases between the two ends. The CDR3 nucleotides are TGTGCCAGCAGTAAAGGGTCGGAGAACACTGAAGCTTTCTTT. Protein product: CASSKGSENTEAFF.

This clonotype was recorded many times. This chain uses TRBV20-1 with TRBJ2-5, with D hard to call. V was shortened by 5 bases and J by 2 bases, with 15 bases between the two germline ends. The CDR3 covers 14 residues. The V gene's germline CDR1 is DFQATT and CDR2 SNEGSKA (reference sequence). CDR3 protein: CSALSSSAQETQYF. CDR3 coding DNA: TGCAGTGCTCTTTCTTCCTCGGCTCAAGAGACCCAGTACTTC.

This clonotype was seen at least ten times. The V gene is TRBV4-3, the J gene TRBJ2-2; possibly TRBD2 for D (5 bases). Trimming stripped 4 bases from V and 0 bases from J, with 9 bases between. This CDR3 comprises 15 residues. Germline lookup yields CDR1 LGHNA and CDR2 YSLEER. Written as DNA, the CDR3 is TGCGCCAGCAGCCCTGCACTAGCGAACACCGGGGAGCTGTTTTTT. It translates to CASSPALANTGELFF.

This clonotype was seen at least ten times. The chain combines TRBV10-3 with TRBJ2-7, with D maybe TRBD1 (6 bases). The CDR3 length is 12 residues. CDR1 and CDR2 (germline): ENHRY, SYGVKD. V lost 7 bases, J lost 3 bases, and 10 bases lay in between. CDR3 region: CAITGQNYEQYF. In DNA form, the CDR3 reads TGTGCCATCACCGGACAGAACTACGAGCAGTACTTC.

This clonotype has a handful of counts. This sequence joins TRBV20-1 and TRBJ2-1; D assignment may be TRBD1 or TRBD2 (6 bases each). Germline lookup yields CDR1 DFQATT and CDR2 SNEGSKA (reference sequence). Between the trimmed V and J ends, which lost 6 bases and 2 bases, there was a span of 17 bases. The CDR3 length is 15 residues. CDR3 protein: CSAPLAGQPYNEQFF. The CDR3 coding sequence is TGCAGTGCCCCACTTGCGGGACAACCCTACAATGAGCAGTTCTTC.

The sample holds many counts of this clonotype. This sequence joins TRBV5-1 and TRBJ2-1; TRBD2 matches at 8 bases. From germline, CDR1 is SGHRS and CDR2 YFSETQ. V shed 0 bases and J 1 base; nucleotides not matched to a gene: 3. This CDR3 has 16 residues. The CDR3: CASSLGRGGSYNEQFF. In nucleotides, the CDR3 is TGCGCCAGCAGCTTGGGTCGGGGGGGGTCCTACAATGAGCAGTTCTTC.

This clonotype was detected ten times or more. This chain links TRBV7-2 with TRBJ2-1; D ambiguous. The CDR3 contains 13 residues. CDR1 and CDR2 from the germline V gene are SGHTA and FQGNSA. V was cut by 5 bases and J by 2 bases, with 7 bases left in between. The CDR3, as DNA: TGTGCCAGCAGCCCTAGGGCCTACAATGAGCAGTTCTTC. This codes for CASSPRAYNEQFF.

This clonotype was seen ten or more times. The chain is built from TRBV12-3 or TRBV12-4 and TRBJ1-2, with 11 bases fitting TRBD1. The CDR3 is made up of 13 amino acids. V gave up 4 bases and J gave up 5 bases; unmatched junction bases: 0. This chain's CDR3 is CASSWDRGYGYTF. CDR3 nucleotide sequence: TGTGCCAGCAGTTGGGACAGGGGGTATGGCTACACCTTC.

This clonotype occurred many times. The chain joins TRBV20-1 to TRBJ1-4; no firm D call. Germline CDR1 reads DFQATT; CDR2 reads SNEGSKA (reference sequence). The CDR3 sequence is 12 residues long. V lost 3 bases, J lost 5 bases, and 7 bases lay in between. CDR3 in amino acids: CSARAANEKLFF. The CDR3 DNA reads TGCAGTGCTAGGGCAGCAAATGAAAAACTGTTTTTT.

This clonotype has a count of ten or more. The chain combines TRBV20-1 with TRBJ2-1; D is uncertain. The CDR3 covers 12 residues. V was trimmed by 4 bases and J by 9 bases, leaving 13 bases between them. The germline gives CDR1 DFQATT, CDR2 SNEGSKA (reference sequence). CDR3 amino acids: CSATPRYSEQFF. For the CDR3, the DNA is TGCAGTGCTACCCCCCGCTATAGTGAGCAGTTCTTC.

The chain recombines TRBV6-1 with TRBJ2-2; 7 nucleotides line up with TRBD2. CDR1 MNHNS and CDR2 SASEGT come from the germline V gene. CDR3 length: 17 residues. The J segment lost 1 base and the V segment lost 5 bases, leaving 10 bases of the junction unmatched. Here the CDR3 reads CASSHFPRELNTGELFF. The CDR3 DNA follows: TGTGCCAGCAGTCATTTCCCGCGGGAGTTGAACACCGGGGAGCTGTTTTTT.

This clonotype was seen repeatedly, ten times or more. The rearrangement links TRBV20-1 to TRBJ1-2; maybe TRBD1 (6 bases). The germline gives CDR1 DFQATT, CDR2 SNEGSKA (reference sequence). The CDR3 runs to 13 residues. With 3 bases removed from V and 2 bases from J, the gap between germline ends came to 10 bases. The CDR3 region is CSASRGTNYGYTF. Here the CDR3 DNA reads TGCAGTGCTAGTAGGGGGACCAACTATGGCTACACCTTC.

The chain joins TRBV4-1 to TRBJ2-7; the D gene is possibly TRBD1 (5 bases). V shed 1 base and J shed 4 bases, with 17 bases lying between them. Germline V gene data show CDR1 as MGHRA and CDR2 as YSYEKL. This CDR3 spans 16 amino acids. The CDR3 nucleotides read TGCGCCAGCAGCCAAGGTCGGGCAGGGCTCTCGTACGAGCAGTACTTC. Its translation: CASSQGRAGLSYEQYF.